Ten or more counts support the clone carrying this T cell receptor (beta chain). The data were taken from a study of T cells after yellow fever vaccination. Each CDR3 protein gets one entry after TCRdb re-called the 5' RACE reads with MiXCR. The sample lists 250,000 or so distinct CDR3 sequences; 6.7% were seen once. The length of the CDR3 is 16 residues. CDR1 is SGHDT, CDR2 YYEEEE, per germline. V was clipped by 4 bases and J by 2 bases, with 19 bases between them. The TCR comes from a man under 40 who received the YFV17D yellow fever vaccine. This chain connects TRBV5-6 to TRBJ2-7, with D possibly being TRBD1 (5 bases). Sequenced here: CD4+ T cells sorted from PBMCs, sampled on the day of the yellow fever booster vaccination. CDR3 DNA sequence: TGTGCCAGCAGCGGAACACAGGATGGGGCTCCCTACGAGCAGTACTTC. It codes for CASSGTQDGAPYEQYF.